This T cell receptor (beta chain) was identified during a study of cytomegalovirus exposure and HLA in healthy donors. Trimming cost V 4 bases and J 1 base, with 8 bases left between them. The germline CDR1 and CDR2 sequences are SNHLY and FYNNEI. CDR3 size: 14 residues. PCR was performed using 60 Vbeta and 13 Jbeta primers. In the authors' methods: Later reanalysis found 80 million or so unique TCR beta chains, roughly 10 million of them shared. The assay was immunoSEQ multiplex PCR, and TCRdb's table has in-frame clones only and misses some. D and trimming come from the DNA, and the V and J calls and clone size come from that table. The sample consists of over 150,000 clones, roughly 70% of them appearing once. The donors gave bone marrow, and they were healthy. Regarding this clone: Antigen unknown.

Study results and limitations: Cytomegalovirus-associated status was assigned to approximately 160 TCR beta chains.

The sequencing sample was made of PBMCs. This chain uses TRBV2 with TRBJ2-1, with D perhaps TRBD2 (5 bases). The TCR was taken from a woman aged 45-59 years in good health and CMV-seropositive. The CDR3 reads CASSVGVSYNEQFF. As DNA, the CDR3 is TGTGCCAGCAGTGTCGGGGTGTCCTACAATGAGCAGTTCTTC.